One sample yielded the 30 T cell receptor beta chains listed below, sequenced in a study of blood T cell repertoires in COVID-19. The assay was immunoSEQ multiplex PCR, and TCRdb's table has in-frame clones only and misses some. The table has fewer than 350,000 clones, 86% seen once. The sequenced sample consisted of peripheral blood. The receptors originated from a woman aged 30 to 39 with COVID-19, enrolled during active disease.

This chain uses TRBV7-9 with TRBJ2-3; D gene ambiguous. Germline CDR1 reads SEHNR; CDR2 reads FQNEAQ (reference sequence). This CDR3 spans 14 amino acids. V was clipped by 1 base and J by 6 bases, with 11 bases between them. CDR3 DNA: TGTGCCAGCAGCTTAGGCTCGAGTGCGGATACGCAGTATTTT. Translated, it gives CASSLGSSADTQYF.

The chain joins TRBV15 to TRBJ2-7; 10 nucleotides agree with TRBD2. This CDR3 spans 16 amino acids. Germline CDR1 LNHNV, CDR2 YYDKDF (reference sequence). The J segment lost 0 bases and the V segment lost 2 bases, leaving 4 bases of the junction unmatched. CDR3 DNA sequence: TGTGCCACCAGCAGAATAGCGGGGGGCACCTCCTACGAGCAGTACTTC. The encoded protein is CATSRIAGGTSYEQYF.

V and J are TRBV25-1 and TRBJ2-5; D uncertain. V lost 5 bases to trimming and J lost 7 bases, with 17 bases between them. In germline, CDR1 is MGHDK, CDR2 SYGVNS. CDR3 length: 14 residues. CDR3 loop: CASSSFSGLGTQYF. For the CDR3, the DNA is TGTGCCAGCAGTAGCTTCTCCGGGTTGGGGACCCAGTACTTC. Based on the CDR3 plus reference TRBV25-1 and TRBJ2-5, the full variable domain is EADIYQTPRYLVIGTGKKITLECSQTMGHDKMYWYQQDPGMELHLIHYSYGVNSTEKGDLSSESTVSRIRTEHFPLTLESARPSHTSQYLCASSSFSGLGTQYFGPGTRLLVL.

The chain joins TRBV7-9 to TRBJ2-7; 7 bases line up with TRBD1. Germline V gene sequence: CDR1 SEHNR, CDR2 FQNEAQ (reference sequence). The CDR3 totals 13 residues. With V trimmed by 6 bases and J by 5 bases, 7 bases remained unmatched. The CDR3 sequence: CASRNQQGNEQYF. CDR3 DNA: TGTGCCAGCAGGAACCAACAGGGGAACGAGCAGTACTTC.

The chain joins TRBV29-1 to TRBJ1-2; D is unclear. The germline V gene has CDR1 SQVTM and CDR2 ANQGSEA. V was clipped by 3 bases and J by 4 bases, with 6 bases between them. CDR3 length equals 11 residues. The DNA for the CDR3 is TGCAGCGTTGAGGCAGTCTATGGCTACACCTTC. It yields the protein CSVEAVYGYTF.

This sequence joins TRBV11-2 and TRBJ2-7; 12 nucleotides line up with TRBD2. The CDR3 extends over 15 amino acids. The J segment lost 2 bases and the V segment lost 4 bases, leaving 3 bases of the junction unmatched. Germline lookup yields CDR1 SGHAT and CDR2 FQNNGV. The CDR3 DNA follows: TGTGCCAGCAGCTGGACTAGCGGGGCCGCCTACGAGCAGTACTTC. Its protein is CASSWTSGAAYEQYF.

This clone was picked up one time. The chain's CDR3 is CASSIPRVGASYEQYF. The CDR3 coding sequence is TGCGCCAGCAGCATACCCAGGGTTGGAGCCTCCTACGAGCAGTACTTC. The J gene is TRBJ2-7, the V gene TRBV5-1; possibly TRBD1 for D (5 bases). The CDR3 consists of 16 residues. Trimming took off 4 bases at V and 0 bases at J, with 17 bases between the two ends. Per the germline V gene, CDR1 is SGHRS and CDR2 is YFSETQ.

The CDR3 loop is CASSRRVAGGARSPLHF. The DNA of the CDR3 is TGTGCCAGCAGTCGGCGGGTTGCTGGGGGGGCACGTTCACCCCTCCACTTT. The chain links TRBV6-6 to TRBJ1-6, with TRBD1 as a possible D gene (6 bases). Germline CDR1 is MNHNY and CDR2 is SVGAGI (reference sequence). The CDR3 has 17 residues. With 5 bases removed from V and 9 bases from J, the gap between germline ends came to 23 bases.

This clone showed up just once. The rearrangement uses TRBV6-2 or TRBV6-3 and TRBJ1-1; the match to TRBD1 covers 9 bases. Germline V gives CDR1 MNHEY, CDR2 SVGEGT. Germline trimming cut 2 bases from V and 8 bases from J; bases unmatched to any gene: 3. The CDR3 length is 13 residues. The CDR3 DNA sequence: TGTGCCAGCAGTTACGGTGGACAGGGGGAAGCTTTCTTT. Translation gives CASSYGGQGEAFF.

This chain uses TRBV6-5 with TRBJ2-1; 9 bases fit TRBD2. This CDR3 region has 16 residues. Germline-derived CDR1 and CDR2 are MNHEY and SVGAGI. The V and J ends lost 0 bases and 8 bases, in that order; junction bases with no gene match: 8. This CDR3 is CASSYSTRGGPHEQFF. CDR3 nucleotides: TGTGCCAGCAGTTACTCGACGCGGGGGGGCCCTCATGAGCAGTTCTTC.

This clone was seen a few times. The gene calls are TRBV3-1 (or the pseudogene TRBV3-2) and TRBJ1-2; 8 bases line up with TRBD1. CDR1 is LGHDT and CDR2 is YNNKEL in the germline V gene (reference sequence). Unmatched junction bases numbered 12, after V lost 4 bases and J lost 8 bases. The CDR3 sequence is 15 residues long. CDR3: CASSRRTGQASGYTF. CDR3 in DNA: TGTGCCAGCAGCCGCCGGACGGGACAGGCGTCCGGCTACACCTTC.

The chain links TRBV19 to TRBJ2-3, with 10 bases identical to TRBD1. The CDR3 length is 14 residues. V was pared by 5 bases and J by 5 bases, with 4 bases of the junction left unmatched. CDR1 is LNHDA and CDR2 is SQIVND in the germline V gene (reference sequence). The CDR3 DNA reads as TGTGCCAGTAGTCGAGGACAGGGGGAAGATACGCAGTATTTT. Translated: CASSRGQGEDTQYF.

This clone showed up just once. The chain has TRBV18 and TRBJ1-2; TRBD1 might be the D (5 bases). Between the trimmed V and J ends, which lost 3 bases and 5 bases, there was a span of 16 bases. This CDR3 is built from 15 residues. The germline V gene encodes CDR1 KGHSH and CDR2 LQKENI. CDR3 nucleotide sequence: TGTGCCAGCTCACCTCAAGGGGATTATTTGTATGGCTACACCTTC. It is translated as CASSPQGDYLYGYTF.

This chain uses TRBV4-1 with TRBJ1-5; 10 nucleotides align to TRBD1. V was pared by 4 bases and J by 2 bases, with 11 bases of the junction left unmatched. The germline CDR1 and CDR2 sequences are MGHRA and YSYEKL. The CDR3 totals 18 residues. CDR3 protein: CASSPVPGQGRGNQPQHF. Written as DNA, the CDR3 is TGCGCCAGCAGCCCGGTCCCGGGACAGGGGAGGGGCAATCAGCCCCAGCATTTT.

This clone was seen repeatedly, ten times or more. This sequence joins TRBV19 and TRBJ1-1; the match to TRBD1 covers 7 bases. From germline, CDR1 is LNHDA and CDR2 SQIVND (reference sequence). Germline trimming cut 9 bases from V and 11 bases from J; bases unmatched to any gene: 15. CDR3 length: 13 residues. As DNA, the CDR3 is TGTGCCAGCGCCCGGACAGGCTCTCTTGAGGCTTTCTTT. This codes for CASARTGSLEAFF.

DNA for the CDR3: TGTGCCAGTAGTATCTATCGGGGGGGGGCAAATGAGCAGTTCTTC. Translated: CASSIYRGGANEQFF. V usage is TRBV19 and J usage is TRBJ2-1; 8 nucleotides align to TRBD2. The V and J ends lost 3 bases and 7 bases, in that order; junction bases with no gene match: 8. The CDR3 sequence is 15 residues long. Germline CDR1 reads LNHDA; CDR2 reads SQIVND (reference sequence). Full variable domain (rest looked up from reference TRBV19 and TRBJ2-1): DGGITQSPKYLFRKEGQNVTLSCEQNLNHDAMYWYRQDPGQGLRLIYYSQIVNDFQKGDIAEGYSVSREKKESFPLTVTSAQKNPTAFYLCASSIYRGGANEQFFGPGTRLTVL.

Points on this clone: This same CDR3 is encoded by further DNA sequences in the sample. V is TRBV27 and J is TRBJ2-7; D gene uncertain. This CDR3 has 13 residues. Germline V gives CDR1 MNHEY, CDR2 SMNVEV (reference sequence). Trimming shortened V by 2 bases and J by 3 bases, and 8 bases separated the two germline ends. The CDR3 sequence: CASSLGRYYEQYF. CDR3 DNA: TGTGCCAGCAGTTTAGGGCGTTACTACGAGCAGTACTTC.

The genes are TRBV5-5 and TRBJ1-1; the D gene is possibly TRBD1 (6 bases). The CDR3 is 13 amino acids. CDR1 and CDR2 (germline): SGHKS, YYEKEE (reference sequence). V lost 4 bases to trimming and J lost 6 bases, with 13 bases between them. The CDR3 here is CASSLGTLPEAFF. Written as DNA, the CDR3 is TGTGCCAGCAGCCTAGGGACACTTCCTGAAGCTTTCTTT.

The V gene is TRBV18, the J gene TRBJ2-7, with TRBD1 identical over 10 bases. CDR3 size: 14 residues. Germline CDR1 reads KGHSH; CDR2 reads LQKENI. The J segment lost 11 bases and the V segment lost 6 bases, leaving 13 bases of the junction unmatched. The CDR3 DNA follows: TGTGCCAGCTCCCTTGGACGGACAGGGGGTATAGAGTACTTC. Translation: CASSLGRTGGIEYF.

The count of this clone is one. The V and J genes are TRBV4-1 and TRBJ2-3, with D possibly being TRBD1 (5 bases). The CDR3 extends over 17 amino acids. The germline V and J ends were trimmed by 0 bases and 2 bases, with 15 bases remaining between them. Germline loops: CDR1 MGHRA, CDR2 YSYEKL. In DNA form, the CDR3 reads TGCGCCAGCAGCCAAGATTGGGGCTCAGCTTTCACAGATACGCAGTATTTT. It translates to CASSQDWGSAFTDTQYF.

In its sample, this clone was seen a few times. The genes are TRBV27 and TRBJ1-5; D remains unclear. The CDR3 length is 14 residues. Germline values: CDR1 MNHEY, CDR2 SMNVEV (reference sequence). Trimming left V 3 bases short and J 2 bases short, with 8 bases between. The CDR3 sequence is CASSFLGGNQPQHF. As DNA, the CDR3 is TGTGCCAGCAGTTTCCTCGGGGGCAATCAGCCCCAGCATTTT.

This chain uses TRBV13 with TRBJ2-3; 10 positions match TRBD2. This CDR3 is built from 16 residues. Looked up from germline, CDR1 is PRHDT and CDR2 is FYEKMQ (reference sequence). V was clipped by 5 bases and J by 0 bases; unmatched bases: 5. CDR3 sequence (DNA): TGTGCCAGCAGCCTCCGACTAGCGGGTAGCACAGATACGCAGTATTTT. Translated, it gives CASSLRLAGSTDTQYF.

The V and J genes are TRBV30 and TRBJ1-2; no clear D. The CDR3 has 15 amino acids. CDR1 and CDR2 from the germline V gene are GTSNPN and SVGIG (reference sequence). Trimming left V 0 bases short and J 2 bases short, with 13 bases between. For the CDR3, the DNA is TGTGCCTGGAGTGTACACTCCGGCGGGAACTATGGCTACACCTTC. As protein: CAWSVHSGGNYGYTF.

The chain employs TRBV6-5 and TRBJ2-7, with 9 bases matching TRBD1. The CDR3 covers 13 residues. V gave up 8 bases and J gave up 3 bases; unmatched junction bases: 5. Germline CDR1 MNHEY, CDR2 SVGAGI. DNA for the CDR3: TGTGCCAGCGGGACAGGGAGATTCTACGAGCAGTACTTC. It codes for CASGTGRFYEQYF.

This chain links TRBV30 with TRBJ2-2; D not certain. The CDR3 contains 13 residues. Trimming took off 1 base at V and 7 bases at J, with 10 bases between the two ends. Germline-derived CDR1 and CDR2 are GTSNPN and SVGIG (reference sequence). CDR3 sequence: CAWSAHSNGELFF. The CDR3 nucleotides are TGTGCCTGGAGTGCCCATTCTAACGGGGAGCTGTTTTTT.

This chain joins TRBV10-3 and TRBJ2-2; possible D gene TRBD1, 5 bases. Deletions cut 0 bases from V and 3 bases from J, with 8 bases between. CDR1 and CDR2 from the germline V gene are ENHRY and SYGVKD. The CDR3 consists of 15 residues. The CDR3 sequence is CAISESDRHTGELFF. As DNA, the CDR3 is TGTGCCATCAGTGAGTCCGACAGACACACCGGGGAGCTGTTTTTT.

This clone was recorded once. The chain links TRBV3-1 (or the pseudogene TRBV3-2) to TRBJ2-2, with 10 nucleotides matching TRBD2. After removal of 4 bases from V and 3 bases from J, the junction contained 8 bases not matched to a gene. This CDR3 contains 17 residues. Germline CDR1 reads LGHDT; CDR2 reads YNNKEL (reference sequence). This CDR3 is CASSPSVLAGDTGELFF. For the CDR3, the DNA is TGTGCCAGCAGCCCCTCGGTGCTAGCGGGGGACACCGGGGAGCTGTTTTTT.

The rearrangement links TRBV5-1 to TRBJ2-7; D not certain. This CDR3 is 15 amino acids long. Germline values: CDR1 SGHRS, CDR2 YFSETQ. V lost 0 bases and J lost 0, with 10 bases in between. CDR3 region: CASSLVALPSYEQYF. The CDR3 nucleotides are TGCGCCAGCAGCTTGGTGGCACTACCCTCCTACGAGCAGTACTTC.

This clone has just one count. The chain employs TRBV28 and TRBJ2-7; D ambiguous. Germline V lookup: CDR1 MDHEN, CDR2 SYDVKM. There are 17 residues in the CDR3. The ends were cut back, 2 bases at V and 0 bases at J, with 17 bases in the middle. CDR3 sequence: CASSLPLNSYGSYEQYF. DNA for the CDR3: TGTGCCAGCAGTTTACCTCTAAACAGCTACGGCTCCTACGAGCAGTACTTC.

The chain combines TRBV9 with TRBJ1-1; 7 bases agree with TRBD1. Looked up from germline, CDR1 is SGDLS and CDR2 is YYNGEE. V shed 4 bases, J shed 1 base, and the junction held 10 bases outside the gene matches. The CDR3 has 16 residues. The CDR3 DNA is TGTGCCAGCAGCCCTGGGACAGTAAGAACGAACACTGAAGCTTTCTTT. This gives the protein CASSPGTVRTNTEAFF. Drawing the rest from reference TRBV9 and TRBJ1-1, the complete variable domain is DSGVTQTPKHLITATGQRVTLRCSPRSGDLSVYWYQQSLDQGLQFLIQYYNGEERAKGNILERFSAQQFPDLHSELNLSSLELGDSALYFCASSPGTVRTNTEAFFGQGTRLTVV.